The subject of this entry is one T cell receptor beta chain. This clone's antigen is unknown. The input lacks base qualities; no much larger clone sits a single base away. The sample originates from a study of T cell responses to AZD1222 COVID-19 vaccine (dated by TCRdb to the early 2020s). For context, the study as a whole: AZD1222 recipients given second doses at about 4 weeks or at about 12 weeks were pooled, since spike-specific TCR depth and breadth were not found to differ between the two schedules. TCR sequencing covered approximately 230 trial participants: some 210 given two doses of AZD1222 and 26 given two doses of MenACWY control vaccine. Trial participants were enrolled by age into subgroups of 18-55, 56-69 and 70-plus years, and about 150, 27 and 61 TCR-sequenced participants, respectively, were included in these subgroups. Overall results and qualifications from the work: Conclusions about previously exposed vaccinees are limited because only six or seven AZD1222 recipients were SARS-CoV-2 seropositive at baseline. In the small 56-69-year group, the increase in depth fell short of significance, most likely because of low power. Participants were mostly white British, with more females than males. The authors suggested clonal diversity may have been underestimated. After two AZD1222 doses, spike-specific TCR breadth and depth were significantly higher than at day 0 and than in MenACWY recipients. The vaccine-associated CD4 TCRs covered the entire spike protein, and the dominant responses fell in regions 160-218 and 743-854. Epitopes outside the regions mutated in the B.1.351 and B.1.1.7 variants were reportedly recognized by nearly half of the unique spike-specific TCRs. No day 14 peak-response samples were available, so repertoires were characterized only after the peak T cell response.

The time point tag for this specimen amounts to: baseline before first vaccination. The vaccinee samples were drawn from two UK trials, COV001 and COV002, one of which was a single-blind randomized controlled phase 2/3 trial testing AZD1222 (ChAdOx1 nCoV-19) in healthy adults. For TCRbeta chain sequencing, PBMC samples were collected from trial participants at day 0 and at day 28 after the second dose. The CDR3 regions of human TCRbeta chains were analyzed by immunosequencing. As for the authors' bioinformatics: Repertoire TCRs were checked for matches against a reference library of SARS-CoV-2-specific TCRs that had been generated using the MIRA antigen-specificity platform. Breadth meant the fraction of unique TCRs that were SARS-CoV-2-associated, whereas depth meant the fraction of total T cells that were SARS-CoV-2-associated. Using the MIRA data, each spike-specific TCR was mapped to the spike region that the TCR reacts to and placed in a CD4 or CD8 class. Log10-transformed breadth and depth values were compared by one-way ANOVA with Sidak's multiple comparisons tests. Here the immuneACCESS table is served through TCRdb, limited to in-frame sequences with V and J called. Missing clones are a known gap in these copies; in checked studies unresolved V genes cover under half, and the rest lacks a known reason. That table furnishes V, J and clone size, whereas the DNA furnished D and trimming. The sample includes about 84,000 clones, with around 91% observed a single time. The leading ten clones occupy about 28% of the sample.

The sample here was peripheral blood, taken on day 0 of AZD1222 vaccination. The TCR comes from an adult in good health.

Here the CDR3 is given as CASSQRVEVGGELFF. The bases are TGCGCCAGCAGCCAAAGGGTGGAGGTGGGCGGGGAGCTGTTTTTT. The rearrangement combines TRBV4-1 with TRBJ2-2; TRBD2 is a possible D gene, resting on 5 matching bases. The CDR3, cysteine through phenylalanine, is 15 amino acids long. Kept here is only the CDR3 DNA, which spans 45 bases and is read in frame from base 1. CDR1 and CDR2, per the germline V gene, are MGHRA and YSYEKL. V and J lose 2 bases and 7 bases, and a span of 14 bases separates them.